A selection of T cell receptor beta chains follows, all from one sample in a study of T cell repertoires in cytomegalovirus infection. MiXCR, run by TCRdb on the reads, gives a single entry per CDR3 protein. The table shows hundreds of thousands of distinct CDR3 sequences, with 15% to 20% occurring only once. The sequenced sample was PBMCs. The receptors derive from a human donor in good health (CMV status not recorded). Some clones in this sample may be carry-over from other donors' samples. Each CDR3 is given with its conserved first and last residue. The D gene is left open where the match is weak. A row's size may be missing; if present it is once, few, many or a size class.

len: 15
j_gene: TRBJ2-3
d_gene: -
abundance: many
v_gene: TRBV12-3/TRBV12-4
CDR3nt: TGTGCCAGCAGGCTGACCCCGACAGTGGCAGATACGCAGTATTTT
CDR3aa: CASRLTPTVADTQYF

len: 14
j_gene: TRBJ2-3
d_gene: -
abundance: many
v_gene: TRBV7-2
CDR3nt: TGTGCCAGCAGCCGCCCCCTTAGCACAGATACGCAGTATTTT
CDR3aa: CASSRPLSTDTQYF

len: 15
j_gene: TRBJ2-1
d_gene: TRBD2
abundance: -
v_gene: TRBV25-1
CDR3nt: TGTGCCAGCAGTGAAGCGGGACTAGCGGGGGATGAGCAGTTCTTC
CDR3aa: CASSEAGLAGDEQFF

len: 13
j_gene: TRBJ2-6
d_gene: -
abundance: many
v_gene: TRBV7-2
CDR3nt: TGTGCCAGCAGCTTAGCGTCAATTAACGTCCTGACTTTC
CDR3aa: CASSLASINVLTF

len: 16
j_gene: TRBJ2-1
d_gene: TRBD2
abundance: few
v_gene: TRBV24-1
CDR3nt: TGTGCCACCAGTGACTCCGGACTAGCGGGAGCTGGAAAGCAGTTCTTC
CDR3aa: CATSDSGLAGAGKQFF

len: 14
j_gene: TRBJ2-1
d_gene: TRBD2
abundance: many
v_gene: TRBV7-2
CDR3nt: TGTGCCAGCAGCGGTAGCGGGATCTACAATGAGCAGTTCTTC
CDR3aa: CASSGSGIYNEQFF

len: 14
j_gene: TRBJ2-7
d_gene: TRBD2
abundance: many
v_gene: TRBV7-2
CDR3nt: TGTGCCAGCAGCTTAACTAGCGGGGGCGACGAGCAGTACTTC
CDR3aa: CASSLTSGGDEQYF

len: 13
j_gene: TRBJ1-2
d_gene: TRBD1
abundance: -
v_gene: TRBV15
CDR3nt: TGTGCCACCAGTCCGGGACAGGTGTATGGCTACACCTTC
CDR3aa: CATSPGQVYGYTF

len: 14
j_gene: TRBJ2-1
d_gene: TRBD2
abundance: -
v_gene: TRBV20-1
CDR3nt: TGCAGTGCTAGAGGCGGGAGGAATTACAATGAGCAGTTCTTC
CDR3aa: CSARGGRNYNEQFF

len: 14
j_gene: TRBJ2-5
d_gene: -
abundance: many
v_gene: TRBV7-2
CDR3nt: TGTGCCAGCAGCTTAACGGGATTAGGAGAGACCCAGTACTTC
CDR3aa: CASSLTGLGETQYF

len: 16
j_gene: TRBJ1-3
d_gene: -
abundance: many
v_gene: TRBV7-9
CDR3nt: TGTGCCAGCAGCGTACCGCGGCCAGAAGCTGGAAACACCATATATTTT
CDR3aa: CASSVPRPEAGNTIYF

len: 14
j_gene: TRBJ2-1
d_gene: -
abundance: -
v_gene: TRBV2
CDR3nt: TGTGCCAGCAGTGTAGGGACGAACTACAATGAGCAGTTCTTC
CDR3aa: CASSVGTNYNEQFF

len: 15
j_gene: TRBJ2-6
d_gene: -
abundance: -
v_gene: TRBV20-1
CDR3nt: TGCAGTGCTAGAGATACAGGGAGTGGGGCCAACGTCCTGACTTTC
CDR3aa: CSARDTGSGANVLTF

len: 14
j_gene: TRBJ2-1
d_gene: TRBD1
abundance: many
v_gene: TRBV7-2
CDR3nt: TGTGCCAGCAGAGGGGACAGCATCGCACATGAGCAGTTCTTC
CDR3aa: CASRGDSIAHEQFF

len: 14
j_gene: TRBJ1-2
d_gene: TRBD1
abundance: -
v_gene: TRBV20-1
CDR3nt: TGCAGTGCTAGTAGGACAGGGACTAACTATGGCTACACCTTC
CDR3aa: CSASRTGTNYGYTF

len: 13
j_gene: TRBJ1-1
d_gene: TRBD1
abundance: few
v_gene: TRBV5-1
CDR3nt: TGCGCCAGCAGCGGGGGACAGTACACTGAAGCTTTCTTT
CDR3aa: CASSGGQYTEAFF

len: 17
j_gene: TRBJ2-3
d_gene: TRBD2
abundance: few
v_gene: TRBV4-1
CDR3nt: TGCGCCAGCAGCCAACCAGGACTAGCGGGAGGGGCAGATACGCAGTATTTT
CDR3aa: CASSQPGLAGGADTQYF

len: 15
j_gene: TRBJ1-6
d_gene: TRBD1
abundance: -
v_gene: TRBV2
CDR3nt: TGTGCCAGCAGCGGCTACACAGGGGGCGATTCACCCCTCCACTTT
CDR3aa: CASSGYTGGDSPLHF

len: 15
j_gene: TRBJ1-2
d_gene: TRBD1
abundance: many
v_gene: TRBV4-1
CDR3nt: TGCGCCAGCAGCCAACTTCACAGGGGGAAGAAGGGCTACACCTTC
CDR3aa: CASSQLHRGKKGYTF

len: 15
j_gene: TRBJ1-2
d_gene: -
abundance: few
v_gene: TRBV5-5
CDR3nt: TGTGCCAGCAGCCTGACGACAGTTACTAACTATGGCTACACCTTC
CDR3aa: CASSLTTVTNYGYTF

len: 13
j_gene: TRBJ1-2
d_gene: -
abundance: -
v_gene: TRBV19
CDR3nt: TGTGCCAGTAGTATGTGGGCAGGGGATGGCTACACCTTC
CDR3aa: CASSMWAGDGYTF

len: 15
j_gene: TRBJ2-5
d_gene: TRBD2
abundance: -
v_gene: TRBV6-2/TRBV6-3
CDR3nt: TGTGCCAGCAGTCGGGGGCGGGAGGACCAAGAGACCCAGTACTTC
CDR3aa: CASSRGREDQETQYF

len: 13
j_gene: TRBJ1-5
d_gene: -
abundance: many
v_gene: TRBV7-2
CDR3nt: TGTGCCAGCAGCTTAGTAATGGCTCAGCCCCAGCATTTT
CDR3aa: CASSLVMAQPQHF

len: 14
j_gene: TRBJ2-7
d_gene: -
abundance: many
v_gene: TRBV4-1
CDR3nt: TGCGCCAGCAGCCAAGATGGGGGCTCCTACGAGCAGTACTTC
CDR3aa: CASSQDGGSYEQYF

len: 17
j_gene: TRBJ2-5
d_gene: TRBD1
abundance: many
v_gene: TRBV7-2
CDR3nt: TGTGCCAGCAGCGCACGGACAGGCGTACGGTTTAAAGAGACCCAGTACTTC
CDR3aa: CASSARTGVRFKETQYF

len: 16
j_gene: TRBJ2-5
d_gene: TRBD1
abundance: many
v_gene: TRBV7-2
CDR3nt: TGTGCCAGCAGCCTGAGAACAGACAGGGTAGGAGAGACCCAGTACTTC
CDR3aa: CASSLRTDRVGETQYF

len: 15
j_gene: TRBJ2-1
d_gene: TRBD2
abundance: many
v_gene: TRBV7-2
CDR3nt: TGTGCCAGCAGCTTAGAGGGACTAGCGGGAGTCGAGCAGTTCTTC
CDR3aa: CASSLEGLAGVEQFF

len: 11
j_gene: TRBJ2-1
d_gene: -
abundance: few
v_gene: TRBV10-3
CDR3nt: TGTGCCATCAGTGAGACTCTTGAGCAGTTCTTC
CDR3aa: CAISETLEQFF

len: 14
j_gene: TRBJ2-5
d_gene: -
abundance: -
v_gene: TRBV27
CDR3nt: TGTGCCAGCAGGGGGGGCGGGACCGAAGAGACCCAGTACTTC
CDR3aa: CASRGGGTEETQYF

len: 16
j_gene: TRBJ2-7
d_gene: TRBD2
abundance: -
v_gene: TRBV10-3
CDR3nt: TGTGCCATCAGTGAGTCGTGGAGCGGGAGGCTGTGGGAGCAGTACTTC
CDR3aa: CAISESWSGRLWEQYF

len: 13
j_gene: TRBJ2-7
d_gene: TRBD2
abundance: -
v_gene: TRBV2
CDR3nt: TGTGCCAGCAGTGCTAGCGGGGGGGCCGAGCAGTACTTC
CDR3aa: CASSASGGAEQYF

len: 15
j_gene: TRBJ2-1
d_gene: TRBD1
abundance: few
v_gene: TRBV11-2
CDR3nt: TGTGCCAGCAGCCCACCGGGACAGGGTACCGATGAGCAGTTCTTC
CDR3aa: CASSPPGQGTDEQFF

len: 15
j_gene: TRBJ2-3
d_gene: TRBD1
abundance: few
v_gene: TRBV2
CDR3nt: TGTGCCAGCAGGGGACAGTCCTGGCACGTGGATACGCAGTATTTT
CDR3aa: CASRGQSWHVDTQYF

len: 14
j_gene: TRBJ2-7
d_gene: -
abundance: few
v_gene: TRBV29-1
CDR3nt: TGCAGCGTTCCCCGGGCCGCCAACTCCTACGAGCAGTACTTC
CDR3aa: CSVPRAANSYEQYF

len: 14
j_gene: TRBJ1-4
d_gene: -
abundance: few
v_gene: TRBV7-9
CDR3nt: TGTGCCAGCAGCTTAGCCAGCTCCGGTGAAAAACTGTTTTTT
CDR3aa: CASSLASSGEKLFF

len: 13
j_gene: TRBJ1-2
d_gene: -
abundance: -
v_gene: TRBV12-3/TRBV12-4
CDR3nt: TGTGCCACCCTTAACGGGGTTGGCTATGGCTACACCTTC
CDR3aa: CATLNGVGYGYTF

len: 12
j_gene: TRBJ2-7
d_gene: -
abundance: many
v_gene: TRBV7-2
CDR3nt: TGTGCCAGCAGCCCACTTGGAGGCGAGCAGTACTTC
CDR3aa: CASSPLGGEQYF

len: 13
j_gene: TRBJ1-2
d_gene: -
abundance: few
v_gene: TRBV4-3
CDR3nt: TGCGCCAGCAGCCCCTCAAGAGGGTATGGCTACACCTTC
CDR3aa: CASSPSRGYGYTF

len: 13
j_gene: TRBJ1-1
d_gene: TRBD1
abundance: -
v_gene: TRBV10-2
CDR3nt: TGCGCCAGCATGAACAGGGGGAACTCTGAAGCTTTCTTT
CDR3aa: CASMNRGNSEAFF